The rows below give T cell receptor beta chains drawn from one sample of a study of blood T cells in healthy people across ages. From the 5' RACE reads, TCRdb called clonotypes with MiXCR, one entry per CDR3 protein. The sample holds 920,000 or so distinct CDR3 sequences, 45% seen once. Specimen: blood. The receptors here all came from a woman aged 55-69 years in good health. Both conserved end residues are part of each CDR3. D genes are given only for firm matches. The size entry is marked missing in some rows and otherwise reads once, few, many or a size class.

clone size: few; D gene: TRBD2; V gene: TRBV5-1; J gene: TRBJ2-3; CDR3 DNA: TGCGCCAGCAGCCCGGGACTGGGACTAATTGGAAGCACAGATACGCAGTATTTT; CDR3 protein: CASSPGLGLIGSTDTQYF
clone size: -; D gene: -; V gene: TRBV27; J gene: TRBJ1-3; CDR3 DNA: TGTGCCAGCAGTTTAAGAGGTCCGGGACGGGCGAACTCTGGAAACACCATATATTTT; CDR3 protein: CASSLRGPGRANSGNTIYF
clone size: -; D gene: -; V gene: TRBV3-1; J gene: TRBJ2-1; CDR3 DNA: TGTGCCAGCAGCCAAGGGGGATTAAAGAGCCAGTTCTTC; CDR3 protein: CASSQGGLKSQFF
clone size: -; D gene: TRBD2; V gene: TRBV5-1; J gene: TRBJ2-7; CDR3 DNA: TGCGCCAGCAGTTTCGGACTAGCGGGAGGAGGTTACAATGAGCAGTACTTC; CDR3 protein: CASSFGLAGGGYNEQYF
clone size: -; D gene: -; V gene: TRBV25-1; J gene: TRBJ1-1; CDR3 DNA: TGTGCCAGCAGTGATGGTCCGCGGGGCACTGAAGCTTTCTTT; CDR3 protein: CASSDGPRGTEAFF
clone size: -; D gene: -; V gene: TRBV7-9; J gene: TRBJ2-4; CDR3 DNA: TGTGCCAGCAGCGAGAGTGGTAGAAGTGGAGCCAAAAACATTCAGTACTTC; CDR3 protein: CASSESGRSGAKNIQYF
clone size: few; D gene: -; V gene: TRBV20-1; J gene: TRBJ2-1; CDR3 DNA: TGCAGTGCTACAGGGGAGGGAAATGAGCAGTTCTTC; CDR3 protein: CSATGEGNEQFF
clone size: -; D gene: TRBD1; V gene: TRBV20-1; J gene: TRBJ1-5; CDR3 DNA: TGCAGTGCTAGACAGGGGGAACAGCCCCAGCATTTT; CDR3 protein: CSARQGEQPQHF
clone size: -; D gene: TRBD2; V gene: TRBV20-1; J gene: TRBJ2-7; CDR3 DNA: TGCAGTGCGCGGACTAGCATCGAGCAGTACTTC; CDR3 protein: CSARTSIEQYF
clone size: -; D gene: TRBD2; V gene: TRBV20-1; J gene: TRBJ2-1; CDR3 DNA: TGCAGTGCTGGCACTAGCGGGAGCTCCTACAATGAGCAGTTCTTC; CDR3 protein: CSAGTSGSSYNEQFF
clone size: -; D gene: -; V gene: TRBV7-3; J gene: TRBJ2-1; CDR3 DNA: TGTGCCAGCAGCTCCGACAGGCCTCCGGAGCAGTTCTTC; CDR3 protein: CASSSDRPPEQFF
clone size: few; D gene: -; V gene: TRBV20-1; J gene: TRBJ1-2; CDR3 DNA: TGCAGTGCTAGGATAGAGGACTATGGCTGCACCTTC; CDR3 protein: CSARIEDYGCTF
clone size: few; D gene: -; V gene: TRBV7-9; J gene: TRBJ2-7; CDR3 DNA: TGTGCCAGCGGGGACTTCTACGAGCAGTACTTC; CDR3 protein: CASGDFYEQYF
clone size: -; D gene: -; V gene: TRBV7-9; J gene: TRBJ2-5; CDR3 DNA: TGTGCCAGCAGCCAGCAGGACTACTCGGGGGAGACCCAGTACTTC; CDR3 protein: CASSQQDYSGETQYF
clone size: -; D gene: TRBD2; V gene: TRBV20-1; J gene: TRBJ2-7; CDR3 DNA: TGCAGTGCTAGCACGATGGGGGGGAGCTCCTACGAGCAGTACTTC; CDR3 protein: CSASTMGGSSYEQYF